This is a list of T cell receptor beta chains from one sample in a study of blood T cell repertoires in COVID-19. Here immunoSEQ multiplex PCR was the method, and the copy in TCRdb shows in-frame clones only, minus some. The sample records 85,000 to 95,000 clones, 75% to 90% being singletons. Specimen: peripheral blood. These receptors came from a man between 60 and 70 years old with COVID-19, enrolled during active disease. Each CDR3 is given with its conserved first and last residue. D genes are given only for firm matches. The size field is filled for only some rows; it gives once, few, many or a size class.

V gene	D gene	J gene	clone size	CDR3 protein	CDR3 DNA
TRBV14	.	TRBJ1-2	.	CASSQEESGGYTF	TGTGCCAGCAGCCAAGAAGAAAGCGGTGGCTACACCTTC
TRBV5-4	TRBD2	TRBJ2-3	.	CASSGLAEVTDTQYF	TGTGCCAGCAGTGGACTAGCGGAGGTCACAGATACGCAGTATTTT
TRBV7-8	TRBD2	TRBJ2-7	.	CASSRASSGLAINEQYF	TGTGCCAGCAGCCGCGCATCTTCGGGACTAGCGATCAACGAGCAGTACTTC
TRBV11-3	TRBD2	TRBJ2-3	.	CASSLPLEASGRDSTQYF	TGTGCCAGCAGCCTCCCCCTGGAGGCTAGCGGGAGGGATAGTACGCAGTATTTT
TRBV7-2	.	TRBJ2-7	.	CASSLAAGAYEQYF	TGTGCCAGCAGCTTAGCGGCAGGGGCCTACGAGCAGTACTTC
TRBV9	.	TRBJ1-1	.	CASSVERNTEAFF	TGTGCCAGCAGCGTGGAGCGGAACACTGAAGCTTTCTTT
TRBV7-8	.	TRBJ2-7	.	CASSNDGAYEQYF	TGTGCCAGCAGCAACGACGGAGCCTACGAGCAGTACTTC
TRBV19	.	TRBJ1-5	.	CASSMRNQPQHF	TGTGCCAGTAGTATGAGGAATCAGCCCCAGCATTTT
TRBV4-1	TRBD2	TRBJ2-5	.	CASSQAGLAGPWETQYF	TGCGCCAGCAGCCAGGCAGGACTAGCGGGCCCTTGGGAGACCCAGTACTTC
TRBV5-1	.	TRBJ1-2	few	CASSLAGDGYTF	TGCGCCAGCAGCTTGGCAGGGGATGGCTACACCTTC
TRBV27	.	TRBJ1-5	.	CASSLHSNQPQHF	TGTGCCAGCAGCCTCCACAGTAATCAGCCCCAGCATTTT
TRBV7-2	TRBD1	TRBJ2-2	.	CASSPDRVTGELFF	TGTGCCAGCAGCCCAGACAGGGTCACCGGGGAGCTGTTTTTT
TRBV5-4	.	TRBJ1-1	once	CASSLPQGENTEAFF	TGTGCCAGCAGCTTGCCACAGGGAGAGAACACTGAAGCTTTCTTT
TRBV11-2	TRBD1	TRBJ1-1	.	CASSPRQGESTEAFF	TGTGCCAGCAGCCCCAGACAGGGTGAGAGCACTGAAGCTTTCTTT
TRBV19	TRBD2	TRBJ2-7	.	CASSIEREGRRGHYEQYF	TGTGCCAGTAGTATAGAGCGGGAGGGCCGAAGGGGCCACTACGAGCAGTACTTC
TRBV5-8	TRBD1	TRBJ1-5	.	CASSLGQGDGQPQHF	TGTGCCAGCAGCTTGGGGCAGGGGGACGGTCAGCCCCAGCATTTT
TRBV18	.	TRBJ1-5	.	CASSLDLGQSGNQPQHF	TGTGCCAGCTCCCTTGATCTAGGACAATCGGGCAATCAGCCCCAGCATTTT
TRBV15	.	TRBJ1-6	.	CATSRDRNSPLHF	TGTGCCACCAGCAGAGACAGGAACTCACCCCTCCACTTT
TRBV11-2	.	TRBJ2-1	.	CASSFSAYSYNEQFF	TGTGCCAGCAGCTTTAGCGCCTACTCCTACAATGAGCAGTTCTTC
TRBV7-3	.	TRBJ2-5	.	CASSLTYQETQYF	TGTGCCAGCAGCCTTACATACCAAGAGACCCAGTACTTC
TRBV27	.	TRBJ2-7	.	CATMSRTNYYEQYF	TGTGCCACCATGAGCAGGACAAATTACTACGAGCAGTACTTC
TRBV7-9	TRBD2	TRBJ2-1	.	CASSLGGAGDVYNEQFF	TGTGCCAGCAGCTTAGGCGGGGCGGGAGACGTCTACAATGAGCAGTTCTTC
TRBV6-5	.	TRBJ2-2	few	CASSYSKTNGELFF	TGTGCCAGCAGTTACTCGAAGACAAACGGGGAGCTGTTTTTT
TRBV3-1/TRBV3-2	.	TRBJ2-4	.	CASSQEPQGAENIQYF	TGTGCCAGCAGCCAAGAGCCACAGGGAGCCGAAAACATTCAGTACTTC
TRBV13	TRBD2	TRBJ2-1	.	CASSLFGGRNEQFF	TGTGCCAGCAGCTTATTCGGCGGGAGGAATGAGCAGTTCTTC
TRBV6-4	TRBD2	TRBJ2-1	few	CASSVGLNNEQFF	TGTGCCAGCAGTGTGGGACTAAACAATGAGCAGTTCTTC
TRBV12-5	.	TRBJ2-2	.	CASGTTRGGSGELFF	TGTGCTAGTGGAACAACGAGGGGAGGATCCGGGGAGCTGTTTTTT
TRBV11-3	.	TRBJ1-2	.	CASRGAGAGYTF	TGTGCCAGCAGGGGGGCAGGGGCAGGCTACACCTTC
TRBV5-1	TRBD1	TRBJ2-7	.	CASSLGTGGLYEQYF	TGCGCCAGCAGCCTGGGGACAGGGGGCTTATACGAGCAGTACTTC
TRBV6-6	.	TRBJ2-2	.	CASSFGGSGTGELFF	TGTGCCAGCAGTTTTGGGGGGTCTGGCACCGGGGAGCTGTTTTTT
TRBV7-9	.	TRBJ2-7	.	CASSLAGQPYEQYF	TGTGCCAGCAGCTTAGCGGGACAACCCTACGAGCAGTACTTC
TRBV6-2/TRBV6-3	TRBD2	TRBJ2-4	.	CASSYSLAGGRMDIQYF	TGTGCCAGCAGTTACTCTCTCGCGGGAGGCCGGATGGACATTCAGTACTTC
TRBV5-4	TRBD1	TRBJ1-2	.	CASSSGQGASYGYTF	TGTGCCAGCAGCTCAGGACAGGGGGCGAGTTATGGCTACACCTTC
TRBV7-3	.	TRBJ2-2	once	CASSPDSYTGELFF	TGTGCCAGCAGCCCCGACAGCTACACCGGGGAGCTGTTTTTT
TRBV4-2	.	TRBJ2-7	.	CASSQDMEVWTYEQYF	TGTGCCAGCAGCCAAGATATGGAGGTGTGGACCTACGAGCAGTACTTC
TRBV5-1	TRBD1	TRBJ2-7	.	CASSLGAGGNEQYF	TGCGCCAGCAGCTTGGGGGCAGGGGGAAACGAGCAGTACTTC
TRBV2	TRBD1	TRBJ1-5	.	CASRRQGAEGNQPQHF	TGTGCCAGCAGGAGACAGGGGGCGGAGGGCAATCAGCCCCAGCATTTT